Presented here are 10 T cell receptor beta chains from one specimen sequenced in a study of fetal regulatory T cell absence and autoimmunity. Generated by immunoSEQ multiplex PCR, the TCRdb table keeps only in-frame clones and is missing some. The sample includes some 50,000 clones, around 83% seen only once; the top ten take less than 0.5%. The sequencing input was cord blood. These receptors were collected from a newborn boy with IPEX syndrome.

This rearrangement joins TRBV11-1 to TRBJ2-3, with unresolved D. Germline V lookup: CDR1 SGHAT, CDR2 FQDESV (reference sequence). The V gene lost 3 bases and the J gene lost 0 bases, with 1 base spanning the gap. The CDR3 has 12 residues. As DNA, the CDR3 is TGTGCCAGCAGCTTCAGCACAGATACGCAGTATTTT. Translated, it gives CASSFSTDTQYF. Full variable domain (missing parts from reference TRBV11-1 and TRBJ2-3): EAEVAQSPRYKITEKSQAVAFWCDPISGHATLYWYRQILGQGPELLVQFQDESVVDDSQLPKDRFSAERLKGVDSTLKIQPAELGDSAMYLCASSFSTDTQYFGPGTRLTVL.

This clone was seen more than once but under ten times. The rearrangement links TRBV5-1 to TRBJ1-2; D is uncertain. CDR1 is SGHRS and CDR2 is YFSETQ in the germline V gene. Trimming took off 2 bases at V and 7 bases at J, with 9 bases between the two ends. The CDR3 covers 12 residues. CDR3 residues: CASSFTRGGYTF. In nucleotides, the CDR3 is TGCGCCAGCAGCTTTACGCGGGGTGGCTACACCTTC. Drawing the rest from reference TRBV5-1 and TRBJ1-2, the complete variable domain is KAGVTQTPRYLIKTRGQQVTLSCSPISGHRSVSWYQQTPGQGLQFLFEYFSETQRNKGNFPGRFSGRQFSNSRSEMNVSTLELGDSALYLCASSFTRGGYTFGSGTRLTVV.

The rearrangement links TRBV9 to TRBJ1-5; D unclear. Germline loops: CDR1 SGDLS, CDR2 YYNGEE. CDR3 length equals 14 residues. V was trimmed by 5 bases and J by 1 base, leaving 10 bases between them. Here the CDR3 DNA reads TGTGCCAGCAGTTCCGGGATAAGCAATCAGCCCCAGCATTTT. This sequence encodes CASSSGISNQPQHF.

The chain joins TRBV5-1 to TRBJ2-7; D gene unclear. The CDR3 spans 14 residues. The germline gives CDR1 SGHRS, CDR2 YFSETQ. V lost 4 bases, J lost 0 bases, and 11 bases lay in between. CDR3 protein: CASSVGLDSYEQYF. CDR3 sequence (DNA): TGCGCCAGCAGCGTCGGGCTAGACTCCTACGAGCAGTACTTC.

The V and J genes are TRBV11-2 and TRBJ2-1; D perhaps matches TRBD2 (5 bases). V was cut by 3 bases and J by 0 bases, with 15 bases left in between. Per germline, CDR1 SGHAT and CDR2 FQNNGV. This CDR3 region has 17 residues. The CDR3 DNA reads TGTGCCAGCAGCTTGGGGTATAGCGTAAGCTCCTACAATGAGCAGTTCTTC. This encodes CASSLGYSVSSYNEQFF.

This CDR3 reads CASSGTGGYEQYF. The CDR3 DNA reads as TGTGCCAGCAGCGGGACAGGGGGCTACGAGCAGTACTTC. The chain has TRBV7-2 and TRBJ2-7, with 11 nucleotides matching TRBD1. CDR1 is SGHTA and CDR2 is FQGNSA in the germline V gene. The V segment lost 5 bases and the J segment 3 bases; nucleotides outside the gene matches: 0. This CDR3 has 13 residues. The full variable domain, its missing parts supplied by reference TRBV7-2 and TRBJ2-7, is GAGVSQSPSNKVTEKGKDVELRCDPISGHTALYWYRQSLGQGLEFLIYFQGNSAPDKSGLPSDRFSAERTGGSVSTLTIQRTQQEDSAVYLCASSGTGGYEQYFGPGTRLTVT.

This clone was seen a single time. The chain has TRBV2 and TRBJ2-5; tentative D call: TRBD2 (6 bases). Trimming pared 6 bases from V and 2 bases from J, leaving 16 bases between. This CDR3 has 15 residues. Germline assignment: CDR1 SNHLY and CDR2 FYNNEI. The CDR3 loop reads CASSGTGLPQETQYF. For the CDR3, the DNA is TGTGCCAGCAGCGGGACGGGACTTCCTCAAGAGACCCAGTACTTC. The whole variable domain, filled in from reference TRBV2 and TRBJ2-5, reads EPEVTQTPSHQVTQMGQEVILRCVPISNHLYFYWYRQILGQKVEFLVSFYNNEISEKSEIFDDQFSVERPDGSNFTLKIRSTKLEDSAMYFCASSGTGLPQETQYFGPGTRLLVL.

This chain uses TRBV5-1 with TRBJ2-7; D unclear. The CDR3 loop spans 14 amino acids. Per the germline V gene, CDR1 is SGHRS and CDR2 is YFSETQ. V lost 0 bases to trimming and J lost 1 base, with 8 bases between them. The CDR3 here is CASSLVAGSYEQYF. The CDR3 region has the DNA TGCGCCAGCAGCTTGGTTGCCGGGTCCTACGAGCAGTACTTC.

This sequence joins TRBV7-2 and TRBJ2-7, with D tentatively TRBD1 (6 bases). This CDR3 is built from 14 residues. The V gene's germline CDR1 is SGHTA and CDR2 FQGNSA. V was shortened by 5 bases and J by 1 base, with 12 bases between the two germline ends. CDR3 loop: CASSRSGASYEQYF. The CDR3 DNA reads as TGTGCCAGCAGCCGTTCAGGGGCTTCCTACGAGCAGTACTTC. The whole variable domain, filled in from reference TRBV7-2 and TRBJ2-7, reads GAGVSQSPSNKVTEKGKDVELRCDPISGHTALYWYRQSLGQGLEFLIYFQGNSAPDKSGLPSDRFSAERTGGSVSTLTIQRTQQEDSAVYLCASSRSGASYEQYFGPGTRLTVT.

The chain links TRBV30 to TRBJ2-7, with D possibly being TRBD2 (6 bases). With 1 base removed from V and 6 bases from J, the gap between germline ends came to 7 bases. CDR1 is GTSNPN and CDR2 is SVGIG in the germline V gene (reference sequence). The CDR3 length is 11 residues. In DNA form, the CDR3 reads TGTGCCTGGAGTGCCGGGGGCGAGCAGTACTTC. This codes for CAWSAGGEQYF.